The present T cell receptor beta chain was sequenced within a study of blood T cell repertoires in COVID-19. Study overall: Collection of acute and convalescent COVID-19 samples took place in the United States, Italy and Spain.

Produced via immunoSEQ multiplex PCR; TCRdb's table is partial and in-frame only. The sample consists of around 180,000 clones, roughly 78% of them appearing once. Trimming pared 4 bases from V and 8 bases from J, leaving 24 bases between. The germline V gene has CDR1 SGDLS and CDR2 YYNGEE. This CDR3 contains 16 residues. The rearrangement links TRBV9 to TRBJ1-2; TRBD1 might be the D (6 bases). The sequence was collected from a man aged 65-85 years with active or convalescent COVID-19. Material: peripheral blood. The CDR3 spells CASSPPRGGASEGYTF. The CDR3, as DNA: TGTGCCAGCAGCCCCCCACGGGGGGGGGCGTCGGAGGGCTACACCTTC.